These T cell receptor beta chains were read from a single sample in a study of blood T cell repertoires in COVID-19. Clones were read by immunoSEQ multiplex PCR, and TCRdb kept only the in-frame ones, dropping some. The top ten hold approximately 4.1% of the sample, which has some 150,000 clones, 75% to 90% seen once. Material: peripheral blood. All receptors come from a woman older than 75 with acute or convalescent COVID-19. The CDR3 runs from the conserved cysteine through the conserved F or W.

V: TRBV4-1; J: TRBJ1-4; CDR3: CASSPPGQGNEKLFF
V: TRBV30; J: TRBJ1-4; CDR3: CAWSFSLYEQLFF
V: TRBV6-5; J: TRBJ1-5; CDR3: CASSLTGGWQPQHF
V: TRBV18; J: TRBJ2-1; CDR3: CASSQAGGFYNEQFF
V: TRBV2; J: TRBJ1-2; CDR3: CASRYGQGAFGYTF
V: TRBV6-4; J: TRBJ2-3; CDR3: CASSDGPTDTQYF
V: TRBV4-1; J: TRBJ2-7; CDR3: CASSPRFLAASYEQYF
V: TRBV20-1; J: TRBJ2-5; CDR3: CSASTTQETQYF
V: TRBV5-3; J: TRBJ1-2; CDR3: CARSKRRGPSPGYTF
V: TRBV19; J: TRBJ2-5; CDR3: CASRPTGGAEETQYF
V: TRBV7-2; J: TRBJ2-7; CDR3: CASSLGQAYYEQYF
V: TRBV9; J: TRBJ1-1; CDR3: CASSVSSGVGTEAFF
V: TRBV10-1; J: TRBJ2-1; CDR3: CASSARLRREQFF
V: TRBV11-2; J: TRBJ2-7; CDR3: CASRYTTGGLNEQYF
V: TRBV4-1; J: TRBJ2-7; CDR3: CASSHPGQATYEQYF
V: TRBV10-3; J: TRBJ2-7; CDR3: CAIQGQFSYEQYF
V: TRBV28; J: TRBJ2-7; CDR3: CASGTVIPYEQYF
V: TRBV24-1; J: TRBJ2-7; CDR3: CATSDSRTGSYEQYF
V: TRBV10-2; J: TRBJ2-3; CDR3: CASSELQGLTDTQYF
V: TRBV30; J: TRBJ1-3; CDR3: CAWKTTGTIDTIYF
V: TRBV7-8; J: TRBJ1-2; CDR3: CASSAGQSYGYTF
V: TRBV5-1; J: TRBJ1-2; CDR3: CASSPVGREGGYTF
V: TRBV4-2; J: TRBJ2-1; CDR3: CASSQDFLGLAGDHEQFF
V: TRBV5-1; J: TRBJ1-2; CDR3: CASSSKFSGTGASTFLYGYTF
V: TRBV5-6; J: TRBJ1-2; CDR3: CASSPTGLRYGYTF
V: TRBV19; J: TRBJ2-7; CDR3: CASSSLRGRMSEQYF
V: TRBV5-1; J: TRBJ1-5; CDR3: CASSSRGGPNQPQHF
V: TRBV5-1; J: TRBJ1-5; CDR3: CASSPDSVYQPQHF
V: TRBV5-4; J: TRBJ2-1; CDR3: CASSLGTGVYNEQFF
V: TRBV27; J: TRBJ1-1; CDR3: CASSTHRGGDTEAFF
V: TRBV19; J: TRBJ1-5; CDR3: CATGRRRAQPQHF
V: TRBV9; J: TRBJ1-6; CDR3: CASSPNQVNYNSPLHF
V: TRBV19; J: TRBJ2-7; CDR3: CASSISRGGHEQYF
V: TRBV28; J: TRBJ2-5; CDR3: CASSSRLAGSQETQYF
V: TRBV6-5; J: TRBJ1-1; CDR3: CASSYSGINRGAEAFF
V: TRBV11-2; J: TRBJ1-4; CDR3: CASSLVVGAQGEKLFF
V: TRBV15; J: TRBJ2-1; CDR3: CATSRVMGSSYNEQFF
V: TRBV4-2; J: TRBJ2-1; CDR3: CASSQDLPTPAGNEQFF
V: TRBV5-4; J: TRBJ1-4; CDR3: CASSNYQQGINEKLFF
V: TRBV6-4; J: TRBJ1-1; CDR3: CASSESGGYTEAFF
V: TRBV7-2; J: TRBJ2-3; CDR3: CASSFSSTDTQYF
V: TRBV2; J: TRBJ1-2; CDR3: CASSEAAGVNGYTF
V: TRBV4-2; J: TRBJ2-7; CDR3: CASSQVEQPHYEQYF
V: TRBV24-1; J: TRBJ2-5; CDR3: CATSTGSYQETQYF
V: TRBV7-2; J: TRBJ2-5; CDR3: CASSRQTGNQETQYF